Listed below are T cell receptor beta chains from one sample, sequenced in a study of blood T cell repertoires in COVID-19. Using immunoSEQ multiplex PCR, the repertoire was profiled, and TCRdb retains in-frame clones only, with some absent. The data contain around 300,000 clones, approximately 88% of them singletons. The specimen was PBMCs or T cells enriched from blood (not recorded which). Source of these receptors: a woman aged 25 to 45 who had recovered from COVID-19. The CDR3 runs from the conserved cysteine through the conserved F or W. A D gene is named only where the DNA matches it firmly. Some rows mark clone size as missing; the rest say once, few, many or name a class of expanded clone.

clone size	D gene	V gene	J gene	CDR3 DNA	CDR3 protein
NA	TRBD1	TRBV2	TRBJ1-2	TGTGCCAGTAAGCTAACGACAGGGGATGGAGGCTACACCTTC	CASKLTTGDGGYTF
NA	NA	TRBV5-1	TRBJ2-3	TGCGCCAGCAGCTGGCTTCGCGCGACAGGCTCGGGTTCCACAGATACGCAGTATTTT	CASSWLRATGSGSTDTQYF
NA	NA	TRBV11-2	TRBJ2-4	TGTGCCAGCAGCTTAGCCCTGACGAGGTCAAGGGGAAACATTCAGTACTTC	CASSLALTRSRGNIQYF
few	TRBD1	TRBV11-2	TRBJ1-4	TGTGCCAGCAGCTTTATTGGACAGGGGGCTCGGAAACTGTTTTTT	CASSFIGQGARKLFF
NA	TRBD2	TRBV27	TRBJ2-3	TGTGCCAGCACATCTAGCGGCAACACAGATACGCAGTATTTT	CASTSSGNTDTQYF
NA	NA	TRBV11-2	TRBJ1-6	TGTGCCAGCAGCTTATACCGTGGGGACATGCCTAATTCACCCCTCCACTTT	CASSLYRGDMPNSPLHF
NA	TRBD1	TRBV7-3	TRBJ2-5	TGTGCCAGCAGCTTTTCCCCAGGACAGGGTGAAGAGACCCAGTACTTC	CASSFSPGQGEETQYF
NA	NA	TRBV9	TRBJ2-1	TGTGCCAGCAGCGCCGGGACTCCCTCCTACAATGAGCAGTTCTTC	CASSAGTPSYNEQFF
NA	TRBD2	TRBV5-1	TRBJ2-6	TGCGCCACCCCGGCGGGGGATGGGGCCAACGTCCTGACTTTC	CATPAGDGANVLTF
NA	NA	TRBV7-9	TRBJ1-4	TGTGCCAGCAGCTCACAGGGACAAGCAACTAATGAAAAACTGTTTTTT	CASSSQGQATNEKLFF
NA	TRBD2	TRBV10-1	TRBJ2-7	TGCGCCAGCACCACCAGACTAGCCTCTGGGTACGAGCAGTACTTC	CASTTRLASGYEQYF
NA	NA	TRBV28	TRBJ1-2	TGTGCCAGCAGTTTGACCCCGGGGGGCCCGATTATGTATGGCTACACCTTC	CASSLTPGGPIMYGYTF
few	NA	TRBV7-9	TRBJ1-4	TGTGCCAGCAGCCAAGCAACCAGGGAAAAACTGTTTTTT	CASSQATREKLFF
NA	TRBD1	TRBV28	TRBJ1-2	TGTGCCAGCAGGCGGCTGACGGGGACAGGGTCCTTCATCAATGGCTACACCTTC	CASRRLTGTGSFINGYTF
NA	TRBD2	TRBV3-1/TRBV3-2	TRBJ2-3	TGTGCCAGCAGCCAATCCCGGCGGGCTAGCGGGTCCTTCACAGATACGCAGTATTTT	CASSQSRRASGSFTDTQYF
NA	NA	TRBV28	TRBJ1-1	TGTGCCAGCAGTTCCCTCGACAGCTATGAAGCTTTCTTT	CASSSLDSYEAFF
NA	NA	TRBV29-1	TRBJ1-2	TGCAGCGTTGATCAAGGGGTCGGCGGCTATGGCTACACCTTC	CSVDQGVGGYGYTF
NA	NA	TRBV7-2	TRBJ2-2	TGTGCCAGCAGCTTCCGGGGGGCGCTGAACACCGGGGAGCTGTTTTTT	CASSFRGALNTGELFF
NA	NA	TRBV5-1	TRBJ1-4	TGCGCCAGCAGCGACCAGGGGCCGAATGAAAAACTGTTTTTT	CASSDQGPNEKLFF
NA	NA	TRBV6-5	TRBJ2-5	TGTGCCAGCATTCCTCCGGGCCAAGAGACCCAGTACTTC	CASIPPGQETQYF
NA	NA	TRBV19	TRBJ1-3	TGTGCCAGTAGTAAGGGGGACGGAAACACCATATATTTT	CASSKGDGNTIYF
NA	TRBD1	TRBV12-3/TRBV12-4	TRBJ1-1	TGTGCCAGCAGTGGCATCAGGGGGGATGAAGCTTTCTTT	CASSGIRGDEAFF
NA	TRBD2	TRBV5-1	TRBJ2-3	TGCGCCAGCACACGGAGCGGGAGGGAGGCAGATACGCAGTATTTT	CASTRSGREADTQYF
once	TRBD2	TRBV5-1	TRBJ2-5	TGCGCCAGCAGCTTGGTAGCGGGGGACCAAGAGACCCAGTACTTC	CASSLVAGDQETQYF
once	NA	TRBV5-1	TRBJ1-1	TGCGCCAGCAGCCCTGGGGGGGTTGGGGCTTTCTTT	CASSPGGVGAFF
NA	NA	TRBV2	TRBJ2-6	TGTGCCAGCAATACAGGGAACTCTGGGGCCAACGTCCTGACTTTC	CASNTGNSGANVLTF
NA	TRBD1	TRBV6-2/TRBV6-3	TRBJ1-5	TGTGCCAGCAGCTGGACAGGGGGCAATCAGCCCCAGCATTTT	CASSWTGGNQPQHF
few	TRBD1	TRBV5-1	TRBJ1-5	TGCGCCAGCAACCGACAGGGAGGACGTCAGGATCAGCCCCAGCATTTT	CASNRQGGRQDQPQHF
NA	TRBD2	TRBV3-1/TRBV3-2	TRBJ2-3	TGTGCCAGCAGCCGATTGACTAGCGGGACCCCCACAGATACGCAGTATTTT	CASSRLTSGTPTDTQYF
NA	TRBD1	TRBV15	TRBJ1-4	TGTGCCACCAGCAGAGTCCCGGGACAGGCCGTTACTTTTTTT	CATSRVPGQAVTFF
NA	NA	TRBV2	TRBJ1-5	TGTGCCAGCAAGGGGCAGGGCGGTGGCAATCAGCCCCAGCATTTT	CASKGQGGGNQPQHF
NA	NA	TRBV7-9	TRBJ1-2	TGTGCCAGCAGTCGAACCACATCCTATGGCTACACCTTC	CASSRTTSYGYTF
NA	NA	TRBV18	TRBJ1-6	TGTGCCAGCTCACCTGTGATCCGGGACACTCGCTCACCCCTCCACTTT	CASSPVIRDTRSPLHF
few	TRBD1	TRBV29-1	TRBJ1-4	TGCAGCGTTGTTCGGACAGGGGATGAAAAACTGTTTTTT	CSVVRTGDEKLFF
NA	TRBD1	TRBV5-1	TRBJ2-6	TGCGCCAGCAGCCCTGGACAGGCTGGGGCCAACGTCCTGACTTTC	CASSPGQAGANVLTF
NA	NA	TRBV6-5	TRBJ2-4	TGTGCCAGCAGTTATCTGGGCGGGGCCAAAAACATTCAGTACTTC	CASSYLGGAKNIQYF
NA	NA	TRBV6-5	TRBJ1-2	TGTGCCAGCAGTTACGGACAGTCCTATGGCTACACCTTC	CASSYGQSYGYTF
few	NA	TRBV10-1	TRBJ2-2	TGCGCCAGCAGTGACAGTCTCCCATCGGGGCTGTTTTTT	CASSDSLPSGLFF
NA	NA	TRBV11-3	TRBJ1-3	TGTGCCAGCAGCTTAGAAGAGATCAGAAACACCATATATTTT	CASSLEEIRNTIYF
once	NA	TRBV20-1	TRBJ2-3	TGCAGTGCTAGTAAACAGGGTGAAACAGATACGCAGTATTTT	CSASKQGETDTQYF
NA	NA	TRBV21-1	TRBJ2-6	TGTGCCAGCAGCACCCCGACGGGGGCTGGGGCCAACGTCCTGACTTTC	CASSTPTGAGANVLTF
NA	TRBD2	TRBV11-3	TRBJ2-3	TGTGCCAGCAGCCGGGGGGTGGCAGATACGCAGTATTTT	CASSRGVADTQYF
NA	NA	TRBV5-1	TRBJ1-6	TGCGCCAGCAGCTTGGACGAGCATCTTACCTATAATTCACCCCTCCACTTT	CASSLDEHLTYNSPLHF